This T cell receptor beta chain was profiled in a study of blood T cell repertoires in COVID-19. Study details: Some COVID-19 samples were acute and others convalescent; all came from the United States, Italy and Spain.

The authors' processing: Nucleated cell number was recorded as an estimate derived from reference gene primer amplification. Measured with immunoSEQ multiplex PCR; TCRdb has only the in-frame clones, and not every one. V and J calls and clone size are those listed in that table; D and trimming were worked out from the DNA. The top ten clones hold about 11% of a sample with about 120,000 clones, approximately 83% of them seen once. The table lists this clone with a few counts. Germline lookup yields CDR1 MGHRA and CDR2 YSYEKL. The CDR3 spans 16 residues. Between the trimmed V and J ends, which lost 4 bases and 1 base, there was a span of 13 bases.

J is TRBJ2-2 and V is TRBV4-1; D is possibly TRBD1 (6 bases). The sample consisted of peripheral blood. The source is a man older than 75 with acute or convalescent COVID-19. Here the CDR3 reads CASSPIGRGNTGELFF. In DNA form, the CDR3 reads TGCGCCAGCAGCCCGATAGGCAGGGGGAACACCGGGGAGCTGTTTTTT.